This TCR beta chain was sequenced during a study of control samples from healthy donors and cancer patients. This CDR3 spans 12 amino acids. V dropped 10 bases and J dropped 2 bases, with 11 bases sitting between them. Looked up from germline, CDR1 is SNHLY and CDR2 is FYNNEI. This clone was detected only once. Sequencing used immunoSEQ multiplex PCR; TCRdb keeps in-frame clones, though not all of them. The table shows approximately 100,000 clones, with around 88% occurring only once. This chain connects TRBV2 to TRBJ1-2; D remains unclear. Sequencing used blood. This clonotype was sampled from a man younger than 40 in good health. CDR3 protein: CATFDGNYGYTF. The CDR3 DNA reads as TGTGCCACCTTCGACGGGAACTATGGCTACACCTTC.